The clone carrying this T cell receptor beta chain has only a few counts. Its antigen is as yet unknown. Time point described: newly diagnosed GD, antithyroid drugs for less than 3 months. RNA from PBMCs was the source of the TCR library. The sample is drawn from a study of regulatory T cells in long-lasting Graves disease. General study findings and limits: Persistent disease was characterized by preferential usage of TRBV28, TRBJ1-2 and TRBJ2-5. Newly diagnosed Graves' patients exceeded persistent ones in TCR diversity. Study was limited to peripheral blood, excluding thyroid tissue.

Libraries of TCR beta came from iRepertoire HTBI primers plus Arm-PCR of CDR3 regions. TCRdb reprocessed the multiplex PCR reads via MiXCR and lists one record per CDR3 protein. The table records around 470,000 distinct CDR3 sequences, approximately 15% of them present only once. Germline V gives CDR1 MNHEY, CDR2 SVGEGT. V shed 5 bases and J 1 base; nucleotides not matched to a gene: 8. This CDR3 spans 15 amino acids. The same sample was also studied in work on T cells in Graves' hyperthyroidism and ophthalmopathy. That investigation notes: Patients counted as stable if ophthalmopathy did not develop within 18 months.

The source material was peripheral blood mononuclear cells (PBMCs), sampled at new diagnosis, from a patient treated with antithyroid drugs. V gene TRBV6-2 or TRBV6-3 combines with J gene TRBJ2-7, with 7 bases fitting TRBD1. This receptor was obtained from a woman aged 45 to 65 with Graves disease. The CDR3 nucleotides read TGTGCCAGCAGTGGACAGGTGTTGAGTTCCTACGAGCAGTACTTC. Encoded protein: CASSGQVLSSYEQYF.